Listed below are T cell receptor beta chains from one sample, sequenced in a study of beta chain features in type 1 diabetes. Profiling relied on immunoSEQ multiplex PCR, and the TCRdb table lists in-frame clones only, not all of them. The sample contains 300,000 to 450,000 clones, about 20% of which appear only once. Sequenced input: naive CD4+ T cells from blood. The source is a woman aged 18-30 years in good health. Both conserved end residues are part of each CDR3. Each record gives: J gene, V gene, D gene, clone size, CDR3 protein, CDR3 DNA. The D gene is left open where the match is weak. Only part of the rows carry a size: once, few, many, or a class if the clone is expanded.

TRBJ2-6	TRBV5-1	NA	NA	CASSSFGANVLTF	TGCGCCAGCAGCTCGTTTGGGGCCAACGTCCTGACTTTC
TRBJ1-5	TRBV30	NA	few	CAWSGQILSNQPQHF	TGTGCCTGGAGTGGGCAGATCCTTAGCAATCAGCCCCAGCATTTT
TRBJ1-4	TRBV6-5	TRBD1	NA	CASSGTATNEKLFF	TGTGCCAGCAGTGGGACAGCAACTAATGAAAAACTGTTTTTT
TRBJ1-1	TRBV5-1	NA	few	CASSLAKNTEAFF	TGCGCCAGCAGCTTGGCCAAGAACACTGAAGCTTTCTTT
TRBJ2-5	TRBV9	TRBD2	NA	CASSVAPLAGGEETQYF	TGTGCCAGCAGCGTCGCTCCACTAGCGGGGGGCGAAGAGACCCAGTACTTC
TRBJ2-1	TRBV4-3	NA	few	CASSQDALQGLDNEQFF	TGCGCCAGCAGCCAAGATGCTCTTCAGGGGCTAGACAATGAGCAGTTCTTC
TRBJ1-5	TRBV13	TRBD1	few	CASSLDVYRGGYSNQPQHF	TGTGCCAGCAGCTTAGATGTGTACCGAGGGGGCTATAGCAATCAGCCCCAGCATTTT
TRBJ2-1	TRBV30	TRBD2	NA	CAWKGVPGGYNEQFF	TGTGCCTGGAAAGGGGTACCGGGGGGTTACAATGAGCAGTTCTTC
TRBJ2-7	TRBV10-3	TRBD1	few	CAISGATGGYEQYF	TGTGCCATCAGTGGGGCTACAGGGGGCTACGAGCAGTACTTC
TRBJ2-7	TRBV7-9	NA	NA	CASVGEYEQYF	TGTGCTTCCGTCGGGGAGTACGAGCAGTACTTC
TRBJ2-7	TRBV6-5	NA	NA	CASSKVRGYEQYF	TGTGCCAGCAGCAAGGTCAGGGGATACGAGCAGTACTTC
TRBJ2-1	TRBV28	NA	few	CASSLYPGNNEQFF	TGTGCCAGCAGTTTATATCCAGGGAACAATGAGCAGTTCTTC
TRBJ1-4	TRBV7-2	NA	NA	CASSLKRSVNEKLFF	TGTGCCAGCAGCTTAAAGCGATCGGTTAATGAAAAACTGTTTTTT
TRBJ1-1	TRBV18	NA	many	CASSPGQNTEAFF	TGTGCCAGCTCACCGGGACAGAACACTGAAGCTTTCTTT
TRBJ1-1	TRBV4-1	NA	NA	CASSQGDTWNTEAFF	TGCGCCAGCAGCCAAGGGGACACTTGGAACACTGAAGCTTTCTTT
TRBJ1-5	TRBV7-6	TRBD1	NA	CASSLGQENQPQHF	TGTGCCAGCAGTTTGGGACAGGAGAATCAGCCCCAGCATTTT
TRBJ2-1	TRBV30	TRBD2	NA	CAWSGAGESRNEQFF	TGTGCCTGGAGTGGTGCGGGAGAAAGCCGAAATGAGCAGTTCTTC
TRBJ1-4	TRBV29-1	TRBD1	NA	CSVAGQGGEKLFF	TGCAGCGTCGCGGGACAGGGAGGTGAAAAACTGTTTTTT
TRBJ1-2	TRBV18	TRBD1	NA	CASSPKGQGYGYTF	TGTGCCAGCTCACCAAAAGGACAGGGTTATGGCTACACCTTC
TRBJ2-3	TRBV5-1	TRBD1	few	CASSPRRDRTYTDTQYF	TGCGCCAGCAGCCCGCGGCGGGACAGGACTTACACAGATACGCAGTATTTT
TRBJ2-4	TRBV7-2	TRBD2	few	CASSLAGGGAKNIQYF	TGTGCCAGCAGCTTAGCCGGCGGGGGGGCCAAAAACATTCAGTACTTC
TRBJ2-7	TRBV18	TRBD1	NA	CASSKGQGPNEQYF	TGTGCCAGCTCAAAAGGACAGGGGCCCAACGAGCAGTACTTC
TRBJ2-7	TRBV5-4	TRBD1	NA	CASSTGQEFYEQYF	TGTGCCAGCAGCACGGGACAGGAGTTCTACGAGCAGTACTTC
TRBJ1-2	TRBV2	TRBD1	few	CASSDTGTGTYGYTF	TGTGCCAGCAGTGATACCGGGACAGGGACCTATGGCTACACCTTC
TRBJ1-2	TRBV2	NA	few	CASSGGEDYGYTF	TGTGCCAGCAGTGGTGGGGAGGACTATGGCTACACCTTC